These 30 T cell receptor beta chains came from one sample sequenced in a study of memory CD8 T cells in hepatitis C reinfection. Described time point: peak reinfection, 3 to 8 weeks after reinfection detection. TCR sequencing was done directly ex vivo on sorted cells, without expansion in vitro. The protocol was immunoSEQ multiplex PCR, while the TCRdb copy is restricted to in-frame clones and leaves out a portion. Of roughly 43,000 clones listed, approximately 90% are singletons. The sample comprised naive CD8+ T cells sorted from blood. The receptors originated from a man between 18 and 35 years old with hepatitis C virus infection.

V is TRBV5-4 and J is TRBJ2-5; TRBD1 agrees at 9 bases. With 0 bases clipped from V and 5 bases from J, the junction kept 11 bases outside the gene matches. This CDR3 is 17 amino acids long. Germline CDR1 is SGHNT and CDR2 is YYREEE (reference sequence). In nucleotides, the CDR3 is TGTGCCAGCAGCTTGGGCGGCGGGACAGGGCCCCCTGAGACCCAGTACTTC. Amino acids: CASSLGGGTGPPETQYF.

The J gene is TRBJ2-5, the V gene TRBV29-1; weak D call: TRBD2 (6 bases). Trimming removed 6 bases from V and 3 bases from J, with 14 bases in between. Germline V CDR1 and CDR2: SQVTM, ANQGSEA. The CDR3 extends over 13 amino acids. The CDR3 DNA is TGCAGCGTAGACCGGGACTCGGAAGAGACCCAGTACTTC. Translation gives CSVDRDSEETQYF.

This clone was seen a single time. This rearrangement joins TRBV7-8 to TRBJ2-1; TRBD1 agrees at 8 bases. The ends lost 3 bases at V and 2 bases at J; junction bases unmatched: 3. CDR1 is SGHVS, CDR2 FQNEAQ, per germline. This CDR3 is built from 15 residues. The CDR3 nucleotides are TGTGCCAGCAGCTTCCAGACAGGGGCCTACAATGAGCAGTTCTTC. It specifies CASSFQTGAYNEQFF.

The rearrangement uses TRBV5-4 and TRBJ2-7; 7 bases are a match to TRBD2. The CDR3 loop spans 17 amino acids. Germline V lookup: CDR1 SGHNT, CDR2 YYREEE (reference sequence). Trimming cost V 4 bases and J 7 bases; bases outside gene matches: 20. The CDR3 here is CASSPLRGTTNGGEQYF. CDR3 DNA sequence: TGTGCCAGCAGCCCCCTGCGGGGGACTACGAATGGGGGGGAGCAGTACTTC.

V is TRBV2 and J is TRBJ2-3; 9 bases are a match to TRBD2. Germline values: CDR1 SNHLY, CDR2 FYNNEI. The length of the CDR3 is 15 residues. The V gene end was trimmed by 8 bases and the J gene end by 3 bases; junction bases not matched to a gene: 9. The CDR3 DNA sequence: TGTGCCAGCTCACTTGGACTAGCGTCAACAGATACGCAGTATTTT. It translates to CASSLGLASTDTQYF.

The chain combines TRBV19 with TRBJ1-5; D may be TRBD1 (5 bases). The ends were cut back, 6 bases at V and 2 bases at J, with 11 bases in the middle. The CDR3 consists of 14 residues. In germline, CDR1 is LNHDA, CDR2 SQIVND (reference sequence). For the CDR3, the DNA is TGTGCCAGTAGGGGCGGGGGTGGCAATCAGCCCCAGCATTTT. Its translation is CASRGGGGNQPQHF.

The V gene is TRBV5-6, the J gene TRBJ2-3, with no clear D. This CDR3 spans 13 amino acids. Germline V gene sequence: CDR1 SGHDT, CDR2 YYEEEE. The V and J ends lost 4 bases and 1 base respectively, with 7 bases between them. CDR3 protein: CASSPLGTDTQYF. DNA for the CDR3: TGTGCCAGCAGCCCCCTTGGCACAGATACGCAGTATTTT.

The chain links TRBV27 to TRBJ1-1; 7 nucleotides match TRBD1. From germline, CDR1 is MNHEY and CDR2 SMNVEV (reference sequence). There are 11 residues in the CDR3. The junction had 3 bases not matched to a gene; V was cut back by 7 bases and J by 7 bases. CDR3 region: CASTSGGEAFF. The CDR3 nucleotides read TGTGCCAGCACCTCAGGGGGTGAAGCTTTCTTT.

The rearrangement joins TRBV6-1 to TRBJ1-3, with a tentative D call TRBD1 (5 bases). With 0 bases removed from V and 0 bases from J, the gap between germline ends came to 6 bases. CDR3 length: 15 amino acids. Germline CDR1 and CDR2: MNHNS and SASEGT. The DNA for the CDR3 is TGTGCCAGCAGTGAAGCACAGGTCTCTGGAAACACCATATATTTT. It translates to CASSEAQVSGNTIYF.

This clone was recorded a few times. This chain uses TRBV15 with TRBJ1-1; D gene unclear. The V gene's germline CDR1 is LNHNV and CDR2 YYDKDF (reference sequence). The CDR3 has 13 amino acids. V was pared by 6 bases and J by 0 bases, with 8 bases between. The DNA for the CDR3 is TGTGCCACCAGTCCGACTATGAACACTGAAGCTTTCTTT. Protein product: CATSPTMNTEAFF.

The chain joins TRBV6-6 to TRBJ1-5; D uncertain. V dropped 10 bases and J dropped 3 bases, with 10 bases sitting between them. In germline, CDR1 is MNHNY, CDR2 SVGAGI (reference sequence). The CDR3 length is 12 residues. The CDR3 DNA reads as TGTGCCACCGCACAGCTCAATCAGCCCCAGCATTTT. Translating gives CATAQLNQPQHF.

The chain is built from TRBV27 and TRBJ1-4; the D gene is possibly TRBD1 (5 bases). The CDR3 sequence is 14 residues long. Germline CDR1 and CDR2: MNHEY and SMNVEV (reference sequence). Trimming removed 6 bases from V and 0 bases from J, with 8 bases in between. DNA for the CDR3: TGTGCCAGCAGACAGACAGCAACTAATGAAAAACTGTTTTTT. This codes for CASRQTATNEKLFF.

The V call is TRBV5-6, the J call TRBJ2-7; 8 positions agree with TRBD1. Germline loops: CDR1 SGHDT, CDR2 YYEEEE. The V and J ends lost 4 bases and 7 bases, in that order; junction bases with no gene match: 7. This CDR3 has 13 amino acids. DNA of the CDR3: TGTGCCAGCAGCCCCGGACAGGGCTGGGAGCAGTACGTC. It encodes CASSPGQGWEQYV.

This clone was picked up one time. The V and J genes are TRBV15 and TRBJ2-1; 7 nucleotides line up with TRBD2. The V and J ends lost 1 base and 6 bases, in that order; junction bases with no gene match: 18. Germline lookup yields CDR1 LNHNV and CDR2 YYDKDF (reference sequence). The CDR3 covers 19 residues. The CDR3 nucleotides read TGTGCCACCAGCAGAGGCCCCGTCGCGGGGGAGCTTCCCGGCAATGAGCAGTTCTTC. Translated, it gives CATSRGPVAGELPGNEQFF.

The chain uses TRBV10-3 and TRBJ2-7; weak D call: TRBD2 (6 bases). The germline gives CDR1 ENHRY, CDR2 SYGVKD. The CDR3 has 14 residues. Trimming removed 2 bases from V and 6 bases from J, with 14 bases in between. Written as DNA, the CDR3 is TGTGCCATCAGTGAGCCGGAGGGGCCGCCCGAGCAGTACTTC. Amino acid sequence: CAISEPEGPPEQYF.

This chain uses TRBV2 with TRBJ2-7; TRBD2 matches at 8 bases. This CDR3 is 13 amino acids long. Trimming removed 6 bases from V and 7 bases from J; junction bases left unmatched: 8. CDR1 SNHLY and CDR2 FYNNEI come from the germline V gene. This chain's CDR3 is CASRDPPGGEQYF. In DNA, the CDR3 is TGTGCCAGCAGGGACCCTCCGGGAGGGGAGCAGTACTTC. Full variable domain (outside the CDR3, taken from reference TRBV2 and TRBJ2-7): EPEVTQTPSHQVTQMGQEVILRCVPISNHLYFYWYRQILGQKVEFLVSFYNNEISEKSEIFDDQFSVERPDGSNFTLKIRSTKLEDSAMYFCASRDPPGGEQYFGPGTRLTVT.

This clone was counted between two and nine times. The chain recombines TRBV28 with TRBJ2-6, with a weak D call TRBD1 (6 bases). Per the germline V gene, CDR1 is MDHEN and CDR2 is SYDVKM. The CDR3 extends over 16 amino acids. The V end lost 7 bases, the J end lost 0 bases, and 13 bases lay between the germline ends. In nucleotides, the CDR3 is TGTGCCAGCACCGAGACAGGACTCTCTGGGGCCAACGTCCTGACTTTC. Its protein is CASTETGLSGANVLTF.

In this sample, this clone turned up a few times. V and J are TRBV4-1 and TRBJ1-5, with TRBD1 as a possible D gene (6 bases). In germline, CDR1 is MGHRA, CDR2 YSYEKL. The V end lost 3 bases, the J end lost 0 bases, and 9 bases lay between the germline ends. CDR3 size: 15 residues. This CDR3 is CASSQRTVSNQPQHF. Written as DNA, the CDR3 is TGCGCCAGCAGCCAGAGGACAGTTAGCAATCAGCCCCAGCATTTT.

The genes are TRBV11-3 and TRBJ1-5; 9 nucleotides line up with TRBD1. Germline V gene lookup returns CDR1 SGHNT and CDR2 YENEEA. V lost 3 bases to trimming and J lost 5 bases; unmatched junction nucleotides: 2. There are 14 residues in the CDR3. This CDR3 reads CASSFRTGDQPQHF. In DNA, the CDR3 is TGTGCCAGCAGCTTCAGGACAGGGGATCAGCCCCAGCATTTT.

The chain carries TRBV19 and TRBJ2-1; tentative D call: TRBD2 (6 bases). V dropped 3 bases and J dropped 9 bases, with 12 bases sitting between them. This CDR3 is 13 amino acids long. Germline V CDR1 and CDR2: LNHDA, SQIVND (reference sequence). The CDR3 DNA follows: TGTGCCAGTAGTATTGGGGGGAACGGTGAGCAGTTCTTC. Encoded protein: CASSIGGNGEQFF. Full variable domain (outside the CDR3, taken from reference TRBV19 and TRBJ2-1): DGGITQSPKYLFRKEGQNVTLSCEQNLNHDAMYWYRQDPGQGLRLIYYSQIVNDFQKGDIAEGYSVSREKKESFPLTVTSAQKNPTAFYLCASSIGGNGEQFFGPGTRLTVL.

This chain uses TRBV11-2 with TRBJ2-1; 8 bases map to TRBD2. This CDR3 contains 16 residues. Germline CDR1 is SGHAT and CDR2 is FQNNGV. V lost 1 base, J lost 7 bases, and 9 bases stayed unmatched. As DNA, the CDR3 is TGTGCCAGCAGCTTAGGACGGGCGGGGGGCGGAAATGAGCAGTTCTTC. It encodes CASSLGRAGGGNEQFF.

CDR3 sequence reads: CASSPPEGQRTSGANVLTF. The CDR3 DNA sequence: TGCGCCAGCAGCCCCCCGGAGGGACAGCGAACCTCTGGGGCCAACGTCCTGACTTTC. V is TRBV4-1 and J is TRBJ2-6; the D gene is possibly TRBD1 (7 bases). The CDR3 extends over 19 amino acids. The germline CDR1 and CDR2 sequences are MGHRA and YSYEKL. V lost 4 bases and J lost 0, with 19 bases in between.

The rearrangement uses TRBV11-2 and TRBJ1-3; TRBD1 is a possible D gene (5 bases). V was pared by 5 bases and J by 4 bases, with 15 bases between. The CDR3 runs 15 residues. Germline V gene lookup returns CDR1 SGHAT and CDR2 FQNNGV. In DNA form, the CDR3 reads TGTGCCAGCAGCCCCTACCAGGGTTACGGAAACACCATATATTTT. This sequence encodes CASSPYQGYGNTIYF.

This chain uses TRBV6-1 with TRBJ1-6, with D uncertain. This CDR3 has 16 amino acids. Germline CDR1 MNHNS, CDR2 SASEGT. Between the trimmed V and J ends, which lost 2 bases and 3 bases, there was a span of 11 bases. The CDR3: CASSESGQNYNSPLHF. CDR3 DNA: TGTGCCAGCAGTGAAAGCGGCCAGAACTATAATTCACCCCTCCACTTT.

The V gene is TRBV27, the J gene TRBJ2-1; TRBD1 agrees at 7 bases. The CDR3 totals 15 residues. The junction had 5 bases not matched to a gene; V was cut back by 3 bases and J by 3 bases. Germline CDR1 MNHEY, CDR2 SMNVEV (reference sequence). The CDR3 loop is CASSLLQGDYNEQFF. The CDR3 DNA reads as TGTGCCAGCAGTTTGCTCCAGGGGGACTACAATGAGCAGTTCTTC.

The chain employs TRBV11-2 and TRBJ2-3, with a possible D match to TRBD1 (5 bases). Trimming cost V 3 bases and J 5 bases, with 15 bases left between them. The CDR3 runs 15 residues. CDR1 and CDR2 from the germline V gene are SGHAT and FQNNGV. The CDR3 loop reads CASSLGQGGIDTQYF. In DNA, the CDR3 is TGTGCCAGCAGCTTGGGGCAGGGTGGGATAGATACGCAGTATTTT.

This sequence joins TRBV29-1 and TRBJ1-6; the match to TRBD1 covers 7 bases. The length of the CDR3 is 15 residues. Germline V gives CDR1 SQVTM, CDR2 ANQGSEA. Trimming took 2 bases from V and 7 from J; bases not matched to a gene: 8. In DNA, the CDR3 is TGCAGCGTTGAAACACAGGGGATTTTCAATTCACCCCTCCACTTT. Protein product: CSVETQGIFNSPLHF. Looking up the rest from reference TRBV29-1 and TRBJ1-6 gives the full variable domain: SAVISQKPSRDICQRGTSLTIQCQVDSQVTMMFWYRQQPGQSLTLIATANQGSEATYESGFVIDKFPISRPNLTFSTLTVSNMSPEDSSIYLCSVETQGIFNSPLHFGNGTRLTVT.

The rearrangement joins TRBV28 to TRBJ1-6; unclear D gene. CDR1 MDHEN and CDR2 SYDVKM come from the germline V gene. Trimming took 3 bases from V and 9 from J, leaving 15 bases between them. The CDR3 extends over 15 amino acids. In DNA form, the CDR3 reads TGTGCCAGCAGTTTCTTCCCAAAGGAGGGTTCACCCCTCCACTTT. Translated: CASSFFPKEGSPLHF.

The rearrangement uses TRBV27 and TRBJ2-3; 10 bases are a match to TRBD1. Trimming took 3 bases from V and 1 from J; bases not matched to a gene: 1. Germline V gives CDR1 MNHEY, CDR2 SMNVEV (reference sequence). This CDR3 has 15 amino acids. CDR3 loop: CASSFGQGGTDTQYF. CDR3 DNA: TGTGCCAGCAGTTTCGGACAGGGGGGCACAGATACGCAGTATTTT.

The chain employs TRBV7-6 and TRBJ2-5, with 8 nucleotides matching TRBD2. The CDR3 extends over 15 amino acids. After removal of 0 bases from V and 2 bases from J, the junction contained 2 bases not matched to a gene. From germline, CDR1 is SGHVS and CDR2 FNYEAQ. In nucleotides, the CDR3 is TGTGCCAGCAGCTTAGCCCAGCGGGGGCAAGAGACCCAGTACTTC. This sequence encodes CASSLAQRGQETQYF.